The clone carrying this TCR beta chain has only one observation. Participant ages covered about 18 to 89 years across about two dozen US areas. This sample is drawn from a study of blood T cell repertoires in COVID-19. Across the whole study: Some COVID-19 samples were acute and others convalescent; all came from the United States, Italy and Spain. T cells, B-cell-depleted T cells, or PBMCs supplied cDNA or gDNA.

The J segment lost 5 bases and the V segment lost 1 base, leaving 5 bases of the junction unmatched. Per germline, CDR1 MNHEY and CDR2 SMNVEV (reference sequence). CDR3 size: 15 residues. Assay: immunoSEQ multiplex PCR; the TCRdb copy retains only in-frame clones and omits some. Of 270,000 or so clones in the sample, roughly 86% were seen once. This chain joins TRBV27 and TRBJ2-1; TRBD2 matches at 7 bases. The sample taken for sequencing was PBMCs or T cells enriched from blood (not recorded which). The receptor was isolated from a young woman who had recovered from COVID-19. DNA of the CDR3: TGTGCCAGCAGTTTATTCCGGGGGGAGAACAATGAGCAGTTCTTC. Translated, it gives CASSLFRGENNEQFF.